The clone carrying this TCR beta chain was observed a handful of times. The antigen is not known. The CDR3 extends over 14 amino acids. Germline trimming cut 8 bases from V and 3 bases from J; bases unmatched to any gene: 4. Germline CDR1 reads ENHRY; CDR2 reads SYGVKD. TCRdb analysed the 5' RACE reads with MiXCR anew, one entry per CDR3 protein. The sample records fewer than 350,000 distinct CDR3 sequences, around 3.6% being singletons. This record comes from a study of T cells after yellow fever vaccination. The study's findings and limits: The secondary response showed a weaker magnitude and a faster peak, day 5 versus 15. Researchers cautioned that FACS-sorted repertoires could harbor abundant clonotypes contaminating from the bulk population.

The clonotype was recovered from a man aged 18 to 30 who received the YFV17D yellow fever vaccine. Sequenced here: PBMCs, sampled on the day of the yellow fever booster vaccination. V usage is TRBV10-3 and J usage is TRBJ1-6, with 7 bases lining up with TRBD1. In nucleotides, the CDR3 is TGTGCCATCGGGCGGGACAGCTATAATTCACCCCTCCACTTT. It translates to CAIGRDSYNSPLHF.